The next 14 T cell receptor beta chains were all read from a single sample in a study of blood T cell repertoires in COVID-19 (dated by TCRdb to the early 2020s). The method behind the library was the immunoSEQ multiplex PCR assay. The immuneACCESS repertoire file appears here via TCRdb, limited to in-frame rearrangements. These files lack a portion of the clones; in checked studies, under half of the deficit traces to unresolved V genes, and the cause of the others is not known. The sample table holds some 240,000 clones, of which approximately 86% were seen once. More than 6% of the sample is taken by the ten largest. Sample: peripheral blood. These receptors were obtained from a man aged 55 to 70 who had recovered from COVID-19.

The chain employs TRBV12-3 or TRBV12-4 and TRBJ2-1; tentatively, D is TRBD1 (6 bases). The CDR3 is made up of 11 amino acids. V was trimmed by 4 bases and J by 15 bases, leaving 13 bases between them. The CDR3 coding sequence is TGTGCCAGCAGTTACAGGGAACGGGGGTTCTTC. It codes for CASSYRERGFF.

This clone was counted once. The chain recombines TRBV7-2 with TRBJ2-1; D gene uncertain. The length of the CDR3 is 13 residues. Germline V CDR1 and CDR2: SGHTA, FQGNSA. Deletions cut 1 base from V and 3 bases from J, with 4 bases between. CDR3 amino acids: CASSLVLYNEQFF. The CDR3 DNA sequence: TGTGCCAGCAGCTTAGTTCTCTACAATGAGCAGTTCTTC. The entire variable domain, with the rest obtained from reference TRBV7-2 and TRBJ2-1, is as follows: GAGVSQSPSNKVTEKGKDVELRCDPISGHTALYWYRQSLGQGLEFLIYFQGNSAPDKSGLPSDRFSAERTGGSVSTLTIQRTQQEDSAVYLCASSLVLYNEQFFGPGTRLTVL.

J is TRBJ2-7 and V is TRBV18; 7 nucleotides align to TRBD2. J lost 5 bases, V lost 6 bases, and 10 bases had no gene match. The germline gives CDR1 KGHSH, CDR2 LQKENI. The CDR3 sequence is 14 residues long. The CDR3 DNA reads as TGTGCCAGCTCTCTCAATTTTGGGGGGGACGAGCAGTACGTC. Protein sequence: CASSLNFGGDEQYV.

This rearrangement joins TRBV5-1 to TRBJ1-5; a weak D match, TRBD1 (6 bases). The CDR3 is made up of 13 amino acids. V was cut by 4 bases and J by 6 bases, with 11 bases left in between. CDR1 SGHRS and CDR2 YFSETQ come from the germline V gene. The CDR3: CASSLGQSQPQHF. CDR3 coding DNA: TGCGCCAGCAGCCTGGGACAATCTCAGCCCCAGCATTTT. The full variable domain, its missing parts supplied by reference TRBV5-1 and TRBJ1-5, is KAGVTQTPRYLIKTRGQQVTLSCSPISGHRSVSWYQQTPGQGLQFLFEYFSETQRNKGNFPGRFSGRQFSNSRSEMNVSTLELGDSALYLCASSLGQSQPQHFGDGTRLSIL.

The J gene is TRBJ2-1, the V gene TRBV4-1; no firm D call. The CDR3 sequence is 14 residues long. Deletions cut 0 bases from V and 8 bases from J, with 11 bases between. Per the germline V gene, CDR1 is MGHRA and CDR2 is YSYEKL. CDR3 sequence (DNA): TGCGCCAGCAGCCAAGAGAAAGGAGCCCATGAGCAGTTCTTC. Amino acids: CASSQEKGAHEQFF.

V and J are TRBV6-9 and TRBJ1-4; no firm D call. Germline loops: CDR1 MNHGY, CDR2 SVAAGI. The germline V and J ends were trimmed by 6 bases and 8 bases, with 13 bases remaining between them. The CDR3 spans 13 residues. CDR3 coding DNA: TGTGCCAGCAGCTATGCCAGAAAGGAAAAACTGTTTTTT. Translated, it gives CASSYARKEKLFF.

The CDR3 is CASGLVSGAPTDTQYF. DNA of the CDR3: TGTGCTAGTGGTTTGGTTTCAGGGGCCCCCACAGATACGCAGTATTTT. The chain is built from TRBV12-5 and TRBJ2-3; TRBD1 is a possible D gene (6 bases). The germline CDR1 and CDR2 sequences are LGHNT and FRNRAP. Trimming cost V 0 bases and J 2 bases, with 12 bases left between them. CDR3 length: 16 amino acids.

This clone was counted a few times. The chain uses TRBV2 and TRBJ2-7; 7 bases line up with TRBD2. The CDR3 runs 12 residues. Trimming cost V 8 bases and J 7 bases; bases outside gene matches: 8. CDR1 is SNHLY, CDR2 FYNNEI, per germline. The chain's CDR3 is CASDPAGNEQYV. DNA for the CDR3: TGTGCCAGCGATCCAGCGGGGAATGAGCAGTACGTC.

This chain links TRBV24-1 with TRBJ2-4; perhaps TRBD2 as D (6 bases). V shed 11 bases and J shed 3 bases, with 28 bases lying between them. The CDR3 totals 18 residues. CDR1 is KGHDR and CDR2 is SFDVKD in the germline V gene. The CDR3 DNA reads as TGTGCCAGCCCCCTTGAGGCCGGAGGGGAAGTGGACAAAAACATTCAGTACTTC. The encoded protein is CASPLEAGGEVDKNIQYF.

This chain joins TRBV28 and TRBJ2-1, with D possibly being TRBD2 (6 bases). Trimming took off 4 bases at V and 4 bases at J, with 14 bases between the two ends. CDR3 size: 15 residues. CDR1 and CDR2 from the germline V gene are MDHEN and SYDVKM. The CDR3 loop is CASSSRGDSYNEQFF. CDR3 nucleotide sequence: TGTGCCAGCAGTTCCAGAGGGGACTCGTACAATGAGCAGTTCTTC.

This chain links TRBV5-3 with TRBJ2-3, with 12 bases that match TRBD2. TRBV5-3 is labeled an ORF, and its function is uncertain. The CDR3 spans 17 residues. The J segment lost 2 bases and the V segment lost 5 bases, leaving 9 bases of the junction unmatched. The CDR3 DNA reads TGTGCCAGAAGTCAAGCCGGACTAGCGGGGAACACAGATACGCAGTATTTT. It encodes CARSQAGLAGNTDTQYF.

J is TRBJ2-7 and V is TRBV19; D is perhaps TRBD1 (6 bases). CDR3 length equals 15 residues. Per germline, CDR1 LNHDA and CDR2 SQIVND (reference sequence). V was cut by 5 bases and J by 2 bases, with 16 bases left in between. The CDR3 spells CASSLPGQPTYEQYF. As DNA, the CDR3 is TGTGCCAGTAGTTTGCCGGGACAACCAACCTACGAGCAGTACTTC.

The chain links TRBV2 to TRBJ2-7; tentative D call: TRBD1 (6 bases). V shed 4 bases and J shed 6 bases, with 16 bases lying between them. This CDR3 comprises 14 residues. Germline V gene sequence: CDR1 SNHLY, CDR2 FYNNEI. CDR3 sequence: CASSAAGDRSEQYF. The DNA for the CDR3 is TGTGCCAGCAGTGCGGCAGGGGATCGCTCCGAGCAGTACTTC. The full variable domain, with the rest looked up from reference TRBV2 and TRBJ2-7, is EPEVTQTPSHQVTQMGQEVILRCVPISNHLYFYWYRQILGQKVEFLVSFYNNEISEKSEIFDDQFSVERPDGSNFTLKIRSTKLEDSAMYFCASSAAGDRSEQYFGPGTRLTVT.

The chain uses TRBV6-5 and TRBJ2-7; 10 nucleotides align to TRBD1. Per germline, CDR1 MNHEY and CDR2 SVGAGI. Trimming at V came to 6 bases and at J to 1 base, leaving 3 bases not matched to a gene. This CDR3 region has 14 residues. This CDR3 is CASRKGQGSYEQYV. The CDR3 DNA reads TGTGCCAGCAGGAAGGGACAGGGGTCCTACGAGCAGTACGTC.